This T cell receptor beta chain was profiled in a study of CD8+ T cells in alopecia areata. Study-level results: Tissue-resident alphabeta T cells belonging to normal skin likewise get sequenced within scalp specimens.

Once RNA had been extracted, it was reverse transcribed into cDNA to act as the sequencing template. The method was immunoSEQ multiplex PCR; TCRdb's version includes in-frame clones alone and lacks a portion of them. The sample consists of hundreds of thousands of clones, around 62% of them appearing once. Trimming shortened V by 3 bases and J by 5 bases, and 18 bases separated the two germline ends. Germline values: CDR1 GTSNPN, CDR2 SVGIG (reference sequence). The CDR3 sequence is 15 residues long. This clone has only a few counts. Its matching antigen is unknown. This TCR was recovered from a human donor with alopecia areata. Sequences were derived from CD4+ T cells sorted from blood, sampled at week 0. The chain couples TRBV30 to TRBJ2-3, with D unresolved. CDR3 in amino acids: CAWSQSGTWGDTQYF. CDR3 coding DNA: TGTGCCTGGAGCCAGTCGGGCACCTGGGGAGATACGCAGTATTTT. Full variable domain (remainder filled in from reference TRBV30 and TRBJ2-3): SQTIHQWPATLVQPVGSPLSLECTVEGTSNPNLYWYRQAAGRGLQLLFYSVGIGQISSEVPQNLSASRPQDRQFILSSKKLLLSDSGFYLCAWSQSGTWGDTQYFGPGTRLTVL.